This record concerns one T cell receptor beta chain sequence. Its cognate antigen is unknown. This entry comes from a study of T-cell memory formation after mild COVID-19. For the study at large: TCR clusters were mostly donor specific. General study results and limits: A balance of CD4 and CD8 characterized clones contracting day 15 to 85, whereas later expanders leaned CD4+.

TCRdb processed the 5' RACE reads anew with MiXCR; each CDR3 protein has one entry. The sample contains just under 550,000 distinct CDR3 sequences, over 20% of which appear only once. The CDR3 is made up of 15 amino acids. The germline CDR1 and CDR2 sequences are MNHEY and SVGAGI. The sample consisted of PBMCs or a T cell subset sorted from them (not recorded which). This TCR derives from an adult woman who had mild COVID-19 (a few samples of this study predate the infection). Cell type and time point are not known. The chain carries TRBV6-5 and TRBJ1-2; TRBD1 agrees at 8 bases. As DNA, the CDR3 is TGTGACACCTTCCTTCAGGGGGCGCTTAACTATGGCTACACCTTC. Translated: CDTFLQGALNYGYTF.